The T cell receptor (beta chain) described here comes from a study of vaccination and CD4 T cells after COVID-19. The CDR3 has 14 amino acids. Germline V gives CDR1 SGHRS, CDR2 YFSETQ. J lost 2 bases, V lost 6 bases, and 7 bases had no gene match. The sample holds a few counts of this clonotype. Its antigen remains unknown. Documented treatment: approximately nine-day PBMC culture with coronavirus spike peptide pools or control peptides (ViraFEST assay). Researchers used the Oncomine TCR Beta short-read assay to sequence DNA from cultured CD4+ T cells. Once CD4+ T cells had been cultured, genomic DNA was extracted from them. TCRdb recomputed calls from the PCR reads with MiXCR, one row per CDR3 protein. In the table there are some 13,000 distinct CDR3 sequences, 30% to 35% of which are singletons.

The chain combines TRBV5-1 with TRBJ2-7; the match to TRBD1 covers 8 bases. This TCR derives from a human donor who had recovered from COVID-19. Sequencing was done on a sample of CD4+ T cells from blood, cultured in vitro. CDR3 sequence (DNA): TGCGCCAGCAACACACAGGGGGGACCCTACGAGCAGTACTTC. Translated, it gives CASNTQGGPYEQYF.